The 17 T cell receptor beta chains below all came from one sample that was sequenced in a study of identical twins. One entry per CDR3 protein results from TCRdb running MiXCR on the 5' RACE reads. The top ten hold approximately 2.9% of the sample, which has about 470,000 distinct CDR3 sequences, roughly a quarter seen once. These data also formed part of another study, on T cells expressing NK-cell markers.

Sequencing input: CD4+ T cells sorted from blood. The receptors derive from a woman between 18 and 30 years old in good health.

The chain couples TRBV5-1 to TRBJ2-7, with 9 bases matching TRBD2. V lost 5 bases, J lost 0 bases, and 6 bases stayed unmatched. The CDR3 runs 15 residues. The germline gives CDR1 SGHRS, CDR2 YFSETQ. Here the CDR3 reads CASSFIAGASYEQYF. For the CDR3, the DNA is TGCGCCAGCAGTTTCATAGCGGGGGCCTCCTACGAGCAGTACTTC.

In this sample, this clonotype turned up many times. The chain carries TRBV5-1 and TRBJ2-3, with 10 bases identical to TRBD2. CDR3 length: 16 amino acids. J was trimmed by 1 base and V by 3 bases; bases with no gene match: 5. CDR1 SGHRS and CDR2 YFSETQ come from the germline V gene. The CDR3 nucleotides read TGCGCCAGCAGCTACTCCGGGACTAGCGGCACAGATACGCAGTATTTT. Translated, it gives CASSYSGTSGTDTQYF. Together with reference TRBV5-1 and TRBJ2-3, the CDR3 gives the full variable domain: KAGVTQTPRYLIKTRGQQVTLSCSPISGHRSVSWYQQTPGQGLQFLFEYFSETQRNKGNFPGRFSGRQFSNSRSEMNVSTLELGDSALYLCASSYSGTSGTDTQYFGPGTRLTVL.

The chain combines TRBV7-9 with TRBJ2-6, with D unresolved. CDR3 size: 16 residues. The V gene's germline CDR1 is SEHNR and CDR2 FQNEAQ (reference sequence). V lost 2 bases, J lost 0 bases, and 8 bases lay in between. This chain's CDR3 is CASSLILVSGANVLTF. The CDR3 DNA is TGTGCCAGCAGCTTAATCCTGGTCTCTGGGGCCAACGTCCTGACTTTC.

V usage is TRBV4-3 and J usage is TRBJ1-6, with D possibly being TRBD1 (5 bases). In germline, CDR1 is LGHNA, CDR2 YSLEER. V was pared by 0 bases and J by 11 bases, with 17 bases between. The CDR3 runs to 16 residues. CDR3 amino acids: CASSQDFLGAGTPLHF. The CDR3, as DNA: TGCGCCAGCAGCCAAGACTTCCTTGGGGCAGGGACACCCCTCCACTTT.

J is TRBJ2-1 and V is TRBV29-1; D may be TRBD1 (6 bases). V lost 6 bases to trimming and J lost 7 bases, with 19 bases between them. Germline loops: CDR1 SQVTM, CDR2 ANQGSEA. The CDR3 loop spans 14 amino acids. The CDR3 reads CSVLRDTYENEQFF. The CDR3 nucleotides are TGCAGCGTCTTACGGGACACCTATGAAAATGAGCAGTTCTTC.

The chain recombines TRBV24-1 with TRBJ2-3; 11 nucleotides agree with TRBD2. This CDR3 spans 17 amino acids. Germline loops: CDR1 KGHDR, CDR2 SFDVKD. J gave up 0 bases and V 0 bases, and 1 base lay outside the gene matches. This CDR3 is CATSDLTSGGSTDTQYF. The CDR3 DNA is TGTGCCACCAGTGATTTGACTAGCGGGGGTAGCACAGATACGCAGTATTTT.

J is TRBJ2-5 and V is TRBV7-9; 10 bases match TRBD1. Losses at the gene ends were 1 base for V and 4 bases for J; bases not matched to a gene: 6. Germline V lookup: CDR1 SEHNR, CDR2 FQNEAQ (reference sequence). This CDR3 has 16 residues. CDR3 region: CASSLVGTGEIETQYF. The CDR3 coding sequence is TGTGCCAGCAGCTTAGTCGGGACAGGGGAGATAGAGACCCAGTACTTC.

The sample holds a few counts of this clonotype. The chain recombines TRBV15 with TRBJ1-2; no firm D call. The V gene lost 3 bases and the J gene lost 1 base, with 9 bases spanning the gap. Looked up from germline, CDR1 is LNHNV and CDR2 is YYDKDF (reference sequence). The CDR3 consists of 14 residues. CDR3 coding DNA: TGTGCCACCAGCAGCACTGGACTTAACTATGGCTACACCTTC. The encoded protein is CATSSTGLNYGYTF.

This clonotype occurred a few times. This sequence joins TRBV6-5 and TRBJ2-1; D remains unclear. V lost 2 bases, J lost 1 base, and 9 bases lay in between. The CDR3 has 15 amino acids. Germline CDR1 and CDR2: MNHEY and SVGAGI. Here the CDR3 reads CASSYRSTSYNEQFF. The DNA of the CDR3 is TGTGCCAGCAGTTACAGGTCTACTTCCTACAATGAGCAGTTCTTC.

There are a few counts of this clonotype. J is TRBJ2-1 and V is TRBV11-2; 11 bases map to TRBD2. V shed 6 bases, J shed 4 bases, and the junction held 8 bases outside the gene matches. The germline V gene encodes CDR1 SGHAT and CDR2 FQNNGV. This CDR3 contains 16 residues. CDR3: CASRQPGLAVYNEQFF. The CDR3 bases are TGTGCCAGCAGGCAACCGGGACTAGCGGTATACAATGAGCAGTTCTTC. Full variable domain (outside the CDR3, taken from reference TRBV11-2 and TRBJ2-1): EAGVAQSPRYKIIEKRQSVAFWCNPISGHATLYWYQQILGQGPKLLIQFQNNGVVDDSQLPKDRFSAERLKGVDSTLKIQPAKLEDSAVYLCASRQPGLAVYNEQFFGPGTRLTVL.

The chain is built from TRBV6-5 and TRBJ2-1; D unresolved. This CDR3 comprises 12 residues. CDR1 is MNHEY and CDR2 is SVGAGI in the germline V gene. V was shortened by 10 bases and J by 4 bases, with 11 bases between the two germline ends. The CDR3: CATKSGYNEQFF. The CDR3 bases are TGTGCCACTAAATCAGGATACAATGAGCAGTTCTTC.

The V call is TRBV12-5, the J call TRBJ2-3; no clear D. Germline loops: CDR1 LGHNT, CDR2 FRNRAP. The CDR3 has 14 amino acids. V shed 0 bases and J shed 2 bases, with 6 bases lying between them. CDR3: CASGLVPFTDTQYF. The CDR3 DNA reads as TGTGCTAGTGGTTTGGTCCCATTCACAGATACGCAGTATTTT.

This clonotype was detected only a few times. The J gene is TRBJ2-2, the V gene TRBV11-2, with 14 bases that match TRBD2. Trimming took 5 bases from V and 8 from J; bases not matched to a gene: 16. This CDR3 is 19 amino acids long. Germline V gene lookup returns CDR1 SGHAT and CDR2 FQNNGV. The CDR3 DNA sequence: TGTGCCAGCAGCCGAAAGGGGACTAGCGGGAGTTTAAGGTCGGGGGAGCTGTTTTTT. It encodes CASSRKGTSGSLRSGELFF.

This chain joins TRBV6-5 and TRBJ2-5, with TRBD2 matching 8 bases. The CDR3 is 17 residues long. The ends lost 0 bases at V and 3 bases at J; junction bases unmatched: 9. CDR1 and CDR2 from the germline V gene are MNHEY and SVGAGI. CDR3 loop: CASSYSMGSSGKETQYF. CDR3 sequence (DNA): TGTGCCAGCAGTTACTCGATGGGGAGTAGCGGGAAAGAGACCCAGTACTTC.

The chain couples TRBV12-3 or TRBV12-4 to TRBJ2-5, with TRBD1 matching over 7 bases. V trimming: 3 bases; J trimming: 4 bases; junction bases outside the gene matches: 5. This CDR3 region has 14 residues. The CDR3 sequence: CASSFRRTGETQYF. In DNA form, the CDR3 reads TGTGCCAGCAGTTTTCGAAGGACAGGAGAGACCCAGTACTTC.

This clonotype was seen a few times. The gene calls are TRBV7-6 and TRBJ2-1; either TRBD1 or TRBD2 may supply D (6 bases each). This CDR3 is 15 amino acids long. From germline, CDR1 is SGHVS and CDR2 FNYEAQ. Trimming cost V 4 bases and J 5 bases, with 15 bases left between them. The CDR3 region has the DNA TGTGCCAGCAGCTCCTCAGGGGAGGTGGACAATGAGCAGTTCTTC. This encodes CASSSSGEVDNEQFF.

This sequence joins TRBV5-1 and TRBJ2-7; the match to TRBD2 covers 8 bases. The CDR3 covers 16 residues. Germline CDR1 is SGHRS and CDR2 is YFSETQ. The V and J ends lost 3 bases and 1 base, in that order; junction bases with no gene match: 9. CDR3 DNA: TGCGCCAGCAGCTCCAAAGCGGGGGAGGTATCCTACGAGCAGTACTTC. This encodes CASSSKAGEVSYEQYF.